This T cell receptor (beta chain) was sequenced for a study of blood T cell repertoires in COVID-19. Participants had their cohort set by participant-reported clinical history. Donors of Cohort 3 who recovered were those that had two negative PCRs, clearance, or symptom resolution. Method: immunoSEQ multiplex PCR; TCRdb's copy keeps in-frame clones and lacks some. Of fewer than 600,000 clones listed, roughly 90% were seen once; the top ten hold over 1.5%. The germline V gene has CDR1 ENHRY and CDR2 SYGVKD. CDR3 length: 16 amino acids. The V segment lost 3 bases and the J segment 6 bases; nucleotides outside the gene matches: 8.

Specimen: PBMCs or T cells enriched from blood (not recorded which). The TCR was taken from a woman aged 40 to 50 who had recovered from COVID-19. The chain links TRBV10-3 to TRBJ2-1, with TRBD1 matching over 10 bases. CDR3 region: CAISDPTGGSFNEQFF. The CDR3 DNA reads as TGTGCCATCAGTGACCCGACAGGGGGCAGTTTCAATGAGCAGTTCTTC.